Listed below are T cell receptor beta chains from one sample, sequenced in a study of T cells in Graves' hyperthyroidism and ophthalmopathy. TCRdb reanalysed the multiplex PCR reads using MiXCR and keeps one entry per CDR3 protein. The repertoire holds approximately 610,000 distinct CDR3 sequences, with roughly 14% as singletons. Sequencing was done on a sample of blood. The receptors derive from a woman aged 40 to 49 with Graves' ophthalmopathy. CDR3s include the opening cysteine and the closing phenylalanine or tryptophan.

j_call | cdr3_length | v_call | cdr3_aa
TRBJ1-3 | 15 | TRBV5-6 | CASSLLTISGNTIYF
TRBJ2-5 | 17 | TRBV30 | CAWSPLGTSGNQETQYF
TRBJ1-2 | 15 | TRBV30 | CAWSVDLTGPDGYTF
TRBJ2-7 | 15 | TRBV10-3 | CAISESGQGALEQYF
TRBJ1-5 | 14 | TRBV27 | CASSLSGWNQPQHF
TRBJ2-7 | 15 | TRBV6-1 | CASSENGASGYEQYF
TRBJ1-5 | 15 | TRBV19 | CASSPDRGGNQPQHF
TRBJ2-5 | 12 | TRBV5-1 | CASSKTRETQYF
TRBJ2-7 | 17 | TRBV28 | CASSTPGDRASVGEQYF
TRBJ1-2 | 18 | TRBV28 | CASSLRTTLQGTNYGYTF
TRBJ2-7 | 18 | TRBV11-2 | CASSYKFASSGSTYEQYF
TRBJ2-7 | 15 | TRBV29-1 | CSVVVASGTTREQYF
TRBJ1-5 | 12 | TRBV2 | CASNPGGQPQHF
TRBJ2-5 | 15 | TRBV20-1 | CSARSSAGVQETQYF
TRBJ2-5 | 14 | TRBV5-1 | CASSSGLADETQYF
TRBJ2-5 | 15 | TRBV5-1 | CASSLIAGAPETQYF
TRBJ2-2 | 18 | TRBV14 | CASSQAARLAGGTGELFF
TRBJ1-1 | 12 | TRBV19 | CASKGENTEAFF
TRBJ1-1 | 13 | TRBV12-3/TRBV12-4 | CASSYRGLPEAFF
TRBJ2-2 | 13 | TRBV27 | CATSSDATGELFF
TRBJ2-5 | 18 | TRBV20-1 | CSATLRTSGPAYQETQYF
TRBJ2-1 | 12 | TRBV25-1 | CASQGAYNEQFF
TRBJ2-2 | 15 | TRBV6-1 | CASSASGANTGELFF
TRBJ2-2 | 14 | TRBV7-2 | CASSPQLDTGELFF
TRBJ2-7 | 15 | TRBV20-1 | CSARQDDRGYYEQYF
TRBJ1-1 | 14 | TRBV20-1 | CSARTGSMNTEAFF
TRBJ1-2 | 12 | TRBV28 | CASTDTSYGYTF
TRBJ2-5 | 16 | TRBV7-2 | CASSPHSTNSKVTQYF
TRBJ1-1 | 15 | TRBV6-5 | CASSYSQNQNTEAFF
TRBJ2-5 | 13 | TRBV3-1 | CASSHTTWGTQYF
TRBJ2-7 | 14 | TRBV18 | CASSPPVSSYEQYF